A selection of T cell receptor beta chains follows, all from one sample in a study of cytomegalovirus exposure and HLA in healthy donors. Using immunoSEQ multiplex PCR, the repertoire was profiled, and TCRdb retains in-frame clones only, with some absent. The sample includes around 220,000 clones, approximately 80% of them seen just once. The sequenced sample was PBMCs. The receptors originated from a woman aged 25-40 years in good health and CMV-seropositive. CDR3s include the opening cysteine and the closing phenylalanine or tryptophan. The D gene is left open where the match is weak. The listing skips clone size in some rows; elsewhere it reads once, few, many or a size class.

j_call	d_call	v_call	clone_size	cdr3_nt	cdr3_aa
TRBJ1-2	NA	TRBV6-6	few	TGTGCCAGCAGTTCCCCGGGCGGGGGCGGCTACACCTTC	CASSSPGGGGYTF
TRBJ1-3	NA	TRBV29-1	NA	TGCAGCGCCCGAGGGGATCGGGGATCCCCTGGAAACACCATATATTTT	CSARGDRGSPGNTIYF
TRBJ2-1	TRBD2	TRBV7-2	NA	TGTGCCAGCAGCTCGACTAGCGGGAGTTACAATGAGCAGTTCTTC	CASSSTSGSYNEQFF
TRBJ2-3	NA	TRBV6-5	NA	TGTGCCAGCAGTTCTATCCCGGGAGAGCGCACAGATACGCAGTATTTT	CASSSIPGERTDTQYF
TRBJ2-2	TRBD2	TRBV27	once	TGTGCCAGCAAGGTCCTGGCTAGCGGGGACCTCACCGGGGAGCTGTTTTTT	CASKVLASGDLTGELFF
TRBJ2-3	TRBD2	TRBV27	NA	TGTGCCAGCAGTTCCTGGACTAGCGGGAGACTCACAGATACGCAGTATTTT	CASSSWTSGRLTDTQYF
TRBJ1-5	NA	TRBV19	NA	TGTGCCAGTAGTATAGATCTGGGTCAATGGAGCACAATTCAGCCCCAGCATTTT	CASSIDLGQWSTIQPQHF
TRBJ2-7	TRBD1	TRBV30	NA	TGTGCCTGGAGTGGAAAGGGACAGGGATACGAGCAGTACTTC	CAWSGKGQGYEQYF
TRBJ1-1	NA	TRBV28	NA	TGTGCCAGCAGTTTACGGGGGGCGCGAGCTTTCTTT	CASSLRGARAFF
TRBJ2-2	NA	TRBV11-3	NA	TGTGCCAGCAGCTTATTACGGACCGGACTCCGCGGGGAGCTGTTTTTT	CASSLLRTGLRGELFF
TRBJ2-7	NA	TRBV11-2	once	TGTGCCAGCAGCTTCCTGACAGATAGCTACGAGCAGTACTTC	CASSFLTDSYEQYF
TRBJ1-2	NA	TRBV19	NA	TGTGCCAGTACCCCCGGGGGGGGAGCTAACTATGGCTACACCTTC	CASTPGGGANYGYTF
TRBJ1-2	NA	TRBV11-2	NA	TGTGCCAGCAGCTTAGCTTGGGGGCAGGGAAGCTACACCTTC	CASSLAWGQGSYTF
TRBJ1-1	NA	TRBV4-3	NA	TGCGCCAGCAGCCAAGGTGGCAGCTTTCTGAACACTGAAGCTTTCTTT	CASSQGGSFLNTEAFF
TRBJ2-7	NA	TRBV5-4	NA	TGTGCCAGCAGCAAAGGGGGGAGCTCCTACGAGCAGTACTTC	CASSKGGSSYEQYF